These T cell receptor beta chains were read from a single sample in a study of response to subunit inactivated influenza vaccine. Each CDR3 protein gets one entry after TCRdb re-called the RT-PCR reads with MiXCR. Found here are hundreds of thousands of distinct CDR3 sequences, approximately 12% of them singletons; the top ten hold approximately 10%. Here the sequenced sample was PBMCs from blood, taken on the day of vaccination. The receptors stem from a middle-aged man who received an inactivated influenza vaccine. Both conserved end residues are part of each CDR3. The D gene is left open where the match is weak. The size of a clone is reported for some rows only, either as once, few or many, or as a class for expanded clones.

D: NA
V: TRBV6-2/TRBV6-3
J: TRBJ2-5
size: few
CDR3: CASSHVGVAQYF
DNA: TGTGCCAGCAGTCACGTGGGGGTGGCCCAGTACTTC

D: NA
V: TRBV6-5
J: TRBJ2-7
size: NA
CDR3: CASSYSNPIKKDEQYF
DNA: TGTGCCAGCAGTTACTCGAACCCGATTAAGAAGGACGAGCAGTACTTC

D: NA
V: TRBV7-8
J: TRBJ2-3
size: few
CDR3: CASSKENTDTQYF
DNA: TGTGCCAGCAGCAAAGAGAACACAGATACGCAGTATTTT

D: NA
V: TRBV4-3
J: TRBJ2-1
size: few
CDR3: CASSQGFQSSEQFF
DNA: TGCGCCAGCAGCCAAGGTTTCCAAAGCAGTGAGCAGTTCTTC

D: NA
V: TRBV20-1
J: TRBJ1-4
size: NA
CDR3: CSAREGFNEKLFF
DNA: TGCAGTGCTAGGGAGGGTTTTAATGAAAAACTGTTTTTT

D: TRBD1
V: TRBV6-2/TRBV6-3
J: TRBJ1-5
size: few
CDR3: CASSYGNRGLGSNQPQHF
DNA: TGTGCCAGCAGTTACGGTAACAGGGGGCTAGGAAGCAATCAGCCCCAGCATTTT

D: NA
V: TRBV18
J: TRBJ2-1
size: NA
CDR3: CASSPLGDSYNEQFF
DNA: TGTGCCAGCTCACCACTGGGGGACTCCTACAATGAGCAGTTCTTC

D: TRBD2
V: TRBV20-1
J: TRBJ2-1
size: NA
CDR3: CSAIDPWASGGSNEQFF
DNA: TGCAGTGCTATAGACCCCTGGGCTAGCGGGGGGAGCAATGAGCAGTTCTTC

D: NA
V: TRBV20-1
J: TRBJ2-1
size: NA
CDR3: CSARSAPYSYRYNEQFF
DNA: TGCAGTGCTAGAAGCGCCCCCTACTCATATAGATACAATGAGCAGTTCTTC

D: TRBD1
V: TRBV11-2
J: TRBJ2-1
size: NA
CDR3: CASSRHRGQGYEQFF
DNA: TGTGCCAGCAGCCGCCACAGGGGCCAAGGGTATGAGCAGTTCTTC

D: TRBD2
V: TRBV10-3
J: TRBJ2-1
size: NA
CDR3: CAISTTSGSPNEQFF
DNA: TGTGCCATCAGCACGACTAGCGGGAGTCCCAATGAGCAGTTCTTC

D: TRBD2
V: TRBV28
J: TRBJ2-2
size: NA
CDR3: CASSPPAGAENTGELFF
DNA: TGTGCCAGCAGTCCTCCAGCGGGGGCAGAGAACACCGGGGAGCTGTTTTTT

D: TRBD1
V: TRBV3-1
J: TRBJ1-5
size: NA
CDR3: CASSQVPFGTGGQPQHF
DNA: TGTGCCAGCAGCCAAGTTCCTTTTGGCACAGGGGGTCAGCCCCAGCATTTT

D: NA
V: TRBV2
J: TRBJ2-2
size: few
CDR3: CASSEGGRGLNTGELFF
DNA: TGTGCCAGCAGTGAAGGGGGCCGGGGATTGAACACCGGGGAGCTGTTTTTT

D: NA
V: TRBV11-2
J: TRBJ2-7
size: few
CDR3: CASSFSLSGRGYEQYF
DNA: TGTGCCAGCAGCTTCAGCTTGAGTGGCAGGGGCTACGAGCAGTACTTC

D: TRBD1
V: TRBV5-1
J: TRBJ2-2
size: NA
CDR3: CASSLAQGAFTGELFF
DNA: TGCGCCAGCAGCTTGGCTCAGGGGGCGTTCACCGGGGAGCTGTTTTTT

D: TRBD2
V: TRBV20-1
J: TRBJ2-7
size: NA
CDR3: CSAFLGLAGTYEQYF
DNA: TGCAGTGCTTTTTTGGGACTAGCGGGAACCTACGAGCAGTACTTC

D: NA
V: TRBV9
J: TRBJ2-3
size: many
CDR3: CASSVDGVSTDTQYF
DNA: TGTGCCAGCAGCGTAGATGGGGTGAGCACAGATACGCAGTATTTT

D: TRBD1
V: TRBV7-9
J: TRBJ1-1
size: many
CDR3: CASSLSPGGGTEAFF
DNA: TGTGCCAGCAGCTTAAGTCCAGGGGGCGGGACTGAAGCTTTCTTT

D: NA
V: TRBV29-1
J: TRBJ2-3
size: NA
CDR3: CSVEKTPDTQYF
DNA: TGCAGCGTTGAGAAGACGCCAGATACGCAGTATTTT

D: NA
V: TRBV27
J: TRBJ1-2
size: many
CDR3: CASSLSIPLKDGYTF
DNA: TGTGCCAGCAGTTTATCGATTCCCCTGAAAGATGGCTACACCTTC

D: NA
V: TRBV2
J: TRBJ2-7
size: NA
CDR3: CATSRDGGRSYEQYF
DNA: TGTGCCACCTCCCGAGACGGGGGACGGTCCTACGAGCAGTACTTC

D: NA
V: TRBV4-2
J: TRBJ2-1
size: few
CDR3: CASSQDRGGGEQFF
DNA: TGTGCCAGCAGCCAAGATAGGGGGGGTGGTGAGCAGTTCTTC

D: NA
V: TRBV27
J: TRBJ2-3
size: few
CDR3: CASNRWGGGTDTQYF
DNA: TGTGCCAGCAACAGGTGGGGGGGCGGCACAGATACGCAGTATTTT

D: TRBD1
V: TRBV7-2
J: TRBJ2-1
size: NA
CDR3: CASSITGTGAAEQFF
DNA: TGTGCCAGCAGCATTACCGGGACAGGGGCCGCTGAGCAGTTCTTC

D: NA
V: TRBV5-5
J: TRBJ1-1
size: few
CDR3: CASSVLQGNTEAFF
DNA: TGTGCCAGCAGCGTACTACAGGGGAACACTGAAGCTTTCTTT

D: NA
V: TRBV10-3
J: TRBJ2-2
size: many
CDR3: CAISVGRETGELFF
DNA: TGTGCCATCAGTGTCGGCAGGGAAACCGGGGAGCTGTTTTTT

D: TRBD1
V: TRBV6-2/TRBV6-3
J: TRBJ1-5
size: few
CDR3: CASRRGQLNQPQHF
DNA: TGTGCCAGCAGAAGGGGACAGCTAAATCAGCCCCAGCATTTT

D: TRBD1
V: TRBV3-1
J: TRBJ1-3
size: many
CDR3: CASSRTGPGNTIYF
DNA: TGTGCCAGCAGCCGGACAGGGCCAGGAAACACCATATATTTT

D: NA
V: TRBV5-1
J: TRBJ2-3
size: NA
CDR3: CASSSDLASTDTQYF
DNA: TGCGCCAGCAGCTCCGACTTAGCTAGCACAGATACGCAGTATTTT

D: TRBD1
V: TRBV5-1
J: TRBJ2-7
size: NA
CDR3: CASSSQGQGTAYEQYF
DNA: TGCGCCAGCAGCTCCCAAGGACAGGGGACTGCCTACGAGCAGTACTTC

D: NA
V: TRBV28
J: TRBJ2-5
size: few
CDR3: CASSFGRAETQYF
DNA: TGTGCCAGCAGTTTTGGCAGGGCAGAGACCCAGTACTTC

D: TRBD1
V: TRBV6-1
J: TRBJ2-7
size: NA
CDR3: CASSPGQGPYLHYEQYF
DNA: TGTGCCAGCAGTCCCGGACAGGGGCCTTACCTTCACTACGAGCAGTACTTC

D: TRBD1
V: TRBV20-1
J: TRBJ2-6
size: NA
CDR3: CSARTGGSSGANVLTF
DNA: TGCAGTGCTAGGACAGGGGGAAGCTCTGGGGCCAACGTCCTGACTTTC

D: NA
V: TRBV10-3
J: TRBJ2-2
size: NA
CDR3: CAIRSPLVVTGELFF
DNA: TGTGCCATCAGGTCCCCCCTGGTAGTCACCGGGGAGCTGTTTTTT

D: NA
V: TRBV7-2
J: TRBJ1-4
size: few
CDR3: CASSFQGPYNEKLFF
DNA: TGTGCCAGCAGCTTCCAGGGGCCATATAATGAAAAACTGTTTTTT

D: TRBD2
V: TRBV5-1
J: TRBJ2-3
size: NA
CDR3: CASSPLAGENTDTQYF
DNA: TGCGCCAGCAGCCCGCTAGCGGGAGAGAACACAGATACGCAGTATTTT

D: NA
V: TRBV20-1
J: TRBJ1-1
size: NA
CDR3: CSAPVGLKNTEAFF
DNA: TGCAGTGCCCCCGTGGGGCTGAAGAACACTGAAGCTTTCTTT

D: TRBD1
V: TRBV7-9
J: TRBJ2-5
size: many
CDR3: CASSSGTAVPTQYF
DNA: TGTGCCAGCAGTTCCGGGACAGCTGTCCCGACCCAGTACTTC

D: TRBD2
V: TRBV6-2/TRBV6-3
J: TRBJ2-5
size: NA
CDR3: CASRNPSGRAIGTQYF
DNA: TGTGCCAGCAGGAACCCTAGCGGGAGGGCCATCGGGACCCAGTACTTC

D: NA
V: TRBV6-1
J: TRBJ2-7
size: NA
CDR3: CAITQFGGPLDEQYF
DNA: TGTGCCATCACCCAGTTTGGCGGACCCCTGGACGAGCAGTACTTC

D: NA
V: TRBV7-7
J: TRBJ1-1
size: NA
CDR3: CASSLGPQGKAFF
DNA: TGTGCCAGCAGCTTAGGGCCGCAGGGTAAAGCTTTCTTT

D: TRBD2
V: TRBV12-3/TRBV12-4
J: TRBJ2-1
size: NA
CDR3: CASTGLAGESSYNEQFF
DNA: TGTGCCAGCACTGGACTAGCGGGGGAAAGCTCCTACAATGAGCAGTTCTTC

D: TRBD2
V: TRBV15
J: TRBJ2-3
size: NA
CDR3: CATSPLLAGGDTQYF
DNA: TGTGCCACCAGCCCCTTACTAGCGGGAGGAGATACGCAGTATTTT

D: TRBD2
V: TRBV15
J: TRBJ2-7
size: NA
CDR3: CATSRDYAGTTPYEQYF
DNA: TGTGCCACCAGCAGAGATTACGCCGGGACTACACCCTACGAGCAGTACTTC